What follows is one T cell receptor (beta chain) and its context. This receptor's antigen is unknown. Base qualities were left out, and no much larger clone turns up one base away. At one collaborating source in Seattle, patients were enrolled during active infection and were followed longitudinally through the course of disease. Each collaborating institution followed its own protocols to collect whole blood in K2EDTA tubes. For TCRbeta analysis, collaborators shipped samples in one of three forms: frozen whole blood, isolated PBMCs, or DNA extracted from either of those sample types. TCRbeta CDR3 regions were amplified from genomic DNA by means of the immunoSEQ Assay, a bias-controlled multiplex PCR. Per the original workflow: Nucleated cell counts per sample were estimated from amplification of reference gene primers within the assay. To quantify the absolute abundance of each unique TCRbeta CDR3 rearrangement, sequence reads were collapsed and filtered. For each sample, productive Simpson clonality was calculated as the square root of Simpson's diversity index across productive rearrangements. Held by TCRdb, this immuneACCESS table contains in-frame sequences only and omits some clones. Under half of the omission traces to an unresolved V gene where checked; the cause of the rest is unknown. V and J calls and clone size follow that table, whereas D and trimming were derived from the DNA. The sample data list roughly 130,000 clones, and around 89% of these were observed just once. About 2.5% of the sample belongs to the ten largest clones.

The data stem from a study of blood T cell repertoires in COVID-19 (dated by TCRdb to about 2020). In the study overall: Samples from collaborators originated in the United States, Italy and Spain and spanned both the acute and convalescent phases of COVID-19. The prospective study material was composed of cDNA or gDNA derived from T cells, B-cell-depleted T cells, or PBMCs. The dataset comprised deeply sampled blood TCRbeta repertoires from subjects exposed to, actively infected with, or recovered from COVID-19. The repertoires were released in a freely available public database intended as a resource for research on the immune response to SARS-CoV-2. The samples were drawn from the first 160 participants of the ongoing ImmuneRACE study and from 950 to 1,500 subjects provided by 6 global collaborators. A de-identified subject ID, COVID-19 status, age in years and sex were almost always included in the sample metadata. Where HLA class I and class II types were available, the types were taken from metadata supplied by the sample provider, not from assay-based typing. Study-level results and caveats: Clinical and demographic metadata were provided uncurated, with the amount varying by source and participant.

The junction carries 3 bases between V and J, which are trimmed by 3 bases and 4 bases respectively. According to the germline V gene, CDR1 reads MNHNS and CDR2 reads SASEGT. Its CDR3 holds 12 amino acids, cysteine through phenylalanine. Solely the CDR3 DNA is kept, with 36 bases framed from the first base. The receptor chain draws on TRBV6-1 and TRBJ2-2, with the D gene call left open. Sequenced input: peripheral blood. The TCR was taken from a human donor with COVID-19, enrolled during active disease. The donor label of this sample is uncertain. The CDR3 sequence is CASSESTGELFF. The nucleotide sequence is given as TGTGCCAGCAGTGAGAGCACCGGGGAGCTGTTTTTT.